Below are 2 T cell receptor beta chains sequenced from a single sample in a study of beta chain features in type 1 diabetes. Notes on the study in general: The study found moderately but significantly shorter TCRB CDR3s in all four CD4+ subsets of Type 1 diabetes patients.

The sequenced template was cDNA made from the entire isolated RNA. Repertoires were generated with immunoSEQ multiplex PCR, while TCRdb's copy carries only in-frame clones and drops some. Among hundreds of thousands of clones listed, roughly an eighth were seen once. For these receptors, no antigen is known. The sequenced sample was naive CD4+ T cells from blood. These receptors were collected from a man aged 30 to 39 with type 1 diabetes.

This chain uses TRBV15 with TRBJ2-7, with TRBD2 matching over 13 bases. The germline V gene has CDR1 LNHNV and CDR2 YYDKDF (reference sequence). CDR3 length: 16 amino acids. Trimming removed 1 base from V and 3 bases from J; junction bases left unmatched: 3. As DNA, the CDR3 is TGTGCCACCAGCAGAGGGGGACTAGCGGGGAACTACGAGCAGTACTTC. Its protein product is CATSRGGLAGNYEQYF. Full variable domain (outside the CDR3, taken from reference TRBV15 and TRBJ2-7): DAMVIQNPRYQVTQFGKPVTLSCSQTLNHNVMYWYQQKSSQAPKLLFHYYDKDFNNEADTPDNFQSRRPNTSFCFLDIRSPGLGDTAMYLCATSRGGLAGNYEQYFGPGTRLTVT.

V usage is TRBV9 and J usage is TRBJ2-1, with a weak D call TRBD2 (6 bases). The V gene's germline CDR1 is SGDLS and CDR2 YYNGEE. The length of the CDR3 is 15 residues. V was clipped by 0 bases and J by 4 bases, with 11 bases between them. CDR3 DNA sequence: TGTGCCAGCAGCGTAGGGGGCGGGGAGTACAATGAGCAGTTCTTC. It encodes CASSVGGGEYNEQFF.